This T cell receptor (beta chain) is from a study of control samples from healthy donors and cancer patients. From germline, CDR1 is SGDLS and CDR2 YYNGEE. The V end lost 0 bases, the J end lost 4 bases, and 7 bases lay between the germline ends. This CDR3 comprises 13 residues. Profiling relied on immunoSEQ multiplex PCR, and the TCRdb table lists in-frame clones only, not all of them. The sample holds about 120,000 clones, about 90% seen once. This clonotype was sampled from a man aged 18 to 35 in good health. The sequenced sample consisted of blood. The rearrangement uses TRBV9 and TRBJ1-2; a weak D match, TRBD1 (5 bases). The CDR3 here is CASSVVTGYGYTF. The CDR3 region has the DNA TGTGCCAGCAGCGTAGTTACAGGCTATGGCTACACCTTC. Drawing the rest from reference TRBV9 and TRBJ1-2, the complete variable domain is DSGVTQTPKHLITATGQRVTLRCSPRSGDLSVYWYQQSLDQGLQFLIQYYNGEERAKGNILERFSAQQFPDLHSELNLSSLELGDSALYFCASSVVTGYGYTFGSGTRLTVV.